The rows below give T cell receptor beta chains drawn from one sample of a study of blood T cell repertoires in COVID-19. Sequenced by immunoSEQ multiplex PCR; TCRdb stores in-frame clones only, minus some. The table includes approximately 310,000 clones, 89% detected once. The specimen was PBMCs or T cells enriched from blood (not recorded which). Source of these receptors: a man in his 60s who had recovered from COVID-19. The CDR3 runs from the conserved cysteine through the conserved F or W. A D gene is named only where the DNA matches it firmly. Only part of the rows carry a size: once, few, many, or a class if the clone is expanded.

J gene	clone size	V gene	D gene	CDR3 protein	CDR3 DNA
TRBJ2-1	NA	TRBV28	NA	CASSLLQAGQFF	TGTGCCAGCAGTTTGTTACAAGCGGGGCAGTTCTTC
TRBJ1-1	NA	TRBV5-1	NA	CASRPDRFRTEAFF	TGCGCCAGCAGGCCAGACAGGTTCCGGACTGAAGCTTTCTTT
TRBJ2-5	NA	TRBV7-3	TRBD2	CASSLIAGEETQYF	TGTGCCAGCAGCTTAATCGCGGGAGAGGAGACCCAGTACTTC
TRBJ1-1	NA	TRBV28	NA	CASSAGGQPNTEAFF	TGTGCCAGCAGCGCCGGTGGACAGCCTAACACTGAAGCTTTCTTT
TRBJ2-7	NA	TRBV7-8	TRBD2	CASRSGLAGESYEQYF	TGTGCCAGCAGGTCGGGACTAGCGGGAGAGTCCTACGAGCAGTACTTC
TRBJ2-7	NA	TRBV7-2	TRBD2	CASSSKSGTSGSSYEQYF	TGTGCCAGCAGCTCGAAAAGTGGGACTAGCGGGAGCTCCTACGAGCAGTACTTC
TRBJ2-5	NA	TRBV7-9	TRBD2	CASLWSGKETQYF	TGTGCCAGCCTATGGAGCGGGAAGGAGACCCAGTACTTC
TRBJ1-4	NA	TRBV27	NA	CASSLWGATNEKLFF	TGTGCCAGCAGTTTATGGGGAGCAACTAATGAAAAACTGTTTTTT
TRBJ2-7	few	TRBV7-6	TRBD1	CASSLGAGGGEQYF	TGTGCCAGCAGCTTAGGGGCAGGGGGTGGCGAGCAGTACTTC
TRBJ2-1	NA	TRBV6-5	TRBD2	CASRPGLADPFF	TGTGCCAGCAGACCCGGACTAGCCGATCCGTTCTTC
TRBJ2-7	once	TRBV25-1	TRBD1	CASRRDRAGQYEQYF	TGTGCCAGCAGACGGGACAGGGCAGGCCAATACGAGCAGTACTTC
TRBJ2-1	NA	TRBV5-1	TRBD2	CASSLGLAGVGEQFF	TGCGCCAGCAGCTTGGGACTAGCGGGGGTCGGTGAGCAGTTCTTC
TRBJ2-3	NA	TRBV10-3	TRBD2	CAIRTSGSADTQYF	TGTGCCATCCGGACTAGCGGGAGTGCAGATACGCAGTATTTT
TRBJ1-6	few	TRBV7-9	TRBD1	CASRLGQGNSPLHF	TGTGCCAGCAGACTGGGACAGGGGAATTCACCCCTCCACTTT
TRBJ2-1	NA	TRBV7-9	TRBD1	CASSLPRQGVFEQFF	TGTGCCAGCAGCTTACCTCGACAGGGGGTCTTTGAGCAGTTCTTC
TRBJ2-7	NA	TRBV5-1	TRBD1	CASSPGTGGDEQYF	TGCGCCAGCAGTCCCGGGACAGGGGGCGACGAGCAGTACTTC
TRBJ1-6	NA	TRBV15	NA	CATSKGHSSYNSPLHF	TGTGCCACCAGCAAGGGACATTCCTCCTATAATTCACCCCTCCACTTT
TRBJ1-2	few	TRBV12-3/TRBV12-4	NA	CASSFSTQTSYTF	TGTGCCAGCAGCTTTTCTACACAGACGAGCTACACCTTC
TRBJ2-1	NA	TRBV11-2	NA	CASTFPEGSVYNEQFF	TGTGCCAGCACCTTCCCGGAGGGAAGCGTCTACAATGAGCAGTTCTTC
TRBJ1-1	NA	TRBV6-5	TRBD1	CASSRDRNTEAFF	TGTGCCAGCAGTAGGGACAGAAACACTGAAGCTTTCTTT
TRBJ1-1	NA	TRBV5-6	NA	CASSPFNRENTEAFF	TGTGCCAGCAGCCCGTTTAACAGGGAAAATACTGAAGCTTTCTTT
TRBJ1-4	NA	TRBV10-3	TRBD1	CAIRPRVTGGEGLGEKLFF	TGTGCCATCAGGCCGAGGGTGACAGGGGGCGAAGGGTTGGGAGAAAAACTGTTTTTT
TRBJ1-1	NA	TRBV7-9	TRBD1	CASSNRTGRNTEAFF	TGTGCCAGCAGCAACCGGACAGGGCGGAACACTGAAGCTTTCTTT
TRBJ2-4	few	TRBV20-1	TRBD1	CSASSQGAQYF	TGCAGTGCTAGCTCACAGGGGGCTCAGTACTTC
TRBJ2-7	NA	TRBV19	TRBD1	CASSATGQVGEQYF	TGTGCCAGTAGTGCCACGGGACAGGTGGGGGAGCAGTACTTC
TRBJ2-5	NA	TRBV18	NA	CASSPLGETQYF	TGTGCCAGCTCACCTCTCGGGGAGACCCAGTACTTC
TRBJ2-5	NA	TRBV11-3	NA	CASSLAGQRNQETQYF	TGTGCCAGCAGCTTAGCGGGACAAAGAAACCAAGAGACCCAGTACTTC